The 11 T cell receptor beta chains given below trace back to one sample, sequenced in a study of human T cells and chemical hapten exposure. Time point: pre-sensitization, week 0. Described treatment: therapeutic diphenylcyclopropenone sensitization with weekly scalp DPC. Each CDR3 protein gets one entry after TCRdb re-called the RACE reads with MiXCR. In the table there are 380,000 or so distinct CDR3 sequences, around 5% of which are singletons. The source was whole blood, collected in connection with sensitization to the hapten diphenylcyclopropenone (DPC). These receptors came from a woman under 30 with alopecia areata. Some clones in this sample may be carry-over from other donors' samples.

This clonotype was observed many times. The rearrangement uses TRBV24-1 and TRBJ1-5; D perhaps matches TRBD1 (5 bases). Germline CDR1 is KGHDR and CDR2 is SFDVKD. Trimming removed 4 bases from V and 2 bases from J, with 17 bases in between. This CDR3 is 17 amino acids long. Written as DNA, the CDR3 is TGTGCCACCAGTGAAGCTTGGGGAGGGGTTGGCAATCAGCCCCAGCATTTT. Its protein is CATSEAWGGVGNQPQHF.

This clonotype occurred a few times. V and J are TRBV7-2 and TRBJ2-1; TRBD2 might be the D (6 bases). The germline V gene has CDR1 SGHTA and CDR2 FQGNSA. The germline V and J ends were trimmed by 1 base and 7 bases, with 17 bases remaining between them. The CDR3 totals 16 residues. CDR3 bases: TGTGCCAGCAGCTTAGTGGGGACTCTCTTCGGAAATGAGCAGTTCTTC. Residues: CASSLVGTLFGNEQFF.

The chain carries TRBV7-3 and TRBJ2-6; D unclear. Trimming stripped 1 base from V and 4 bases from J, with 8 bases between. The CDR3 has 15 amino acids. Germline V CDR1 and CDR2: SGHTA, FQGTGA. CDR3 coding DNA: TGTGCCAGCAGCTTAAACGGGCCAGGGGCCAACGTCCTGACTTTC. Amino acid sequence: CASSLNGPGANVLTF.

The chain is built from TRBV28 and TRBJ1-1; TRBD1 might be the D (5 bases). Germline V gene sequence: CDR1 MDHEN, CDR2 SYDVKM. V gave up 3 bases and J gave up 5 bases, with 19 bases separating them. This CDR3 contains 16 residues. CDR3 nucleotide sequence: TGTGCCAGCAGTTTCGTTTGGGGGTCGATTCGGACTGAAGCTTTCTTT. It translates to CASSFVWGSIRTEAFF.

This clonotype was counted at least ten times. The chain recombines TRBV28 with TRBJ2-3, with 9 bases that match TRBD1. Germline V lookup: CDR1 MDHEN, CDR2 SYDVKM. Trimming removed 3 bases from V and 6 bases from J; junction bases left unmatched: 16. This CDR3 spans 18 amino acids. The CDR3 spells CASSFPKGDRAVEDTQYF. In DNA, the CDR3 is TGTGCCAGCAGTTTCCCTAAGGGGGACAGGGCAGTCGAGGATACGCAGTATTTT.

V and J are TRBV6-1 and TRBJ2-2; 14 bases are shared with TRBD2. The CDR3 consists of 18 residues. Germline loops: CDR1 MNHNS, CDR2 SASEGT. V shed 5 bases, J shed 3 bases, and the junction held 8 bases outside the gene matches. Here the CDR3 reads CASSQGLAGGLHTGELFF. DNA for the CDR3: TGTGCCAGCAGTCAAGGACTAGCGGGGGGTTTGCACACCGGGGAGCTGTTTTTT.

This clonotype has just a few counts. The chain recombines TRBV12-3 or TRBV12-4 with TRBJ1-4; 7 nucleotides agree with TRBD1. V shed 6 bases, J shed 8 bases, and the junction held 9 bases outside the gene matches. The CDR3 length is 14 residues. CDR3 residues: CASSRDRVGEKLFF. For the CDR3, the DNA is TGTGCCAGCAGCCGCGACAGGGTGGGAGAAAAACTGTTTTTT.

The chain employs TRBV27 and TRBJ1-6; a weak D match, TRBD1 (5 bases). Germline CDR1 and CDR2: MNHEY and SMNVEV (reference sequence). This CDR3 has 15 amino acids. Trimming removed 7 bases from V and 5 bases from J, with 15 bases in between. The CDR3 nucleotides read TGTGCCAGCAATTTGGGCAGGGACGATAATTCACCCCTCCACTTT. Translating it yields CASNLGRDDNSPLHF.

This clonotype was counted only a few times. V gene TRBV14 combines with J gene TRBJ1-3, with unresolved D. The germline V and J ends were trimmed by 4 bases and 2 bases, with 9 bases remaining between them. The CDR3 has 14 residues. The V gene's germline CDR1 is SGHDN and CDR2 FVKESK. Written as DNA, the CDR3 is TGTGCCAGCAGCCCGCTCCCGGCTGGAAACACCATATATTTT. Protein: CASSPLPAGNTIYF. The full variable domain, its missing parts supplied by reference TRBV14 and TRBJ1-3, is EAGVTQFPSHSVIEKGQTVTLRCDPISGHDNLYWYRRVMGKEIKFLLHFVKESKQDESGMPNNRFLAERTGGTYSTLKVQPAELEDSGVYFCASSPLPAGNTIYFGEGSWLTVV.

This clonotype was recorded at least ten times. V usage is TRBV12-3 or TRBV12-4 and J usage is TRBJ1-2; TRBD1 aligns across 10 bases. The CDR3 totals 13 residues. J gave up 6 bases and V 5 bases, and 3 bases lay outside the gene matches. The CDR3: CASSPGQGNGYTF. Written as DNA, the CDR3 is TGTGCCAGCAGTCCGGGACAGGGGAATGGCTACACCTTC.

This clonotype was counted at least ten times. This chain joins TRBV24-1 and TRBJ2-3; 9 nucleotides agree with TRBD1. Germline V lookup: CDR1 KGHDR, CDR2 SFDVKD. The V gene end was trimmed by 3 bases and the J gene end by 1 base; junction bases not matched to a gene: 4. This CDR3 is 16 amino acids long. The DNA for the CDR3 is TGTGCCACCAGTGATCCCTGGACAGGGGGCACAGATACGCAGTATTTT. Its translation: CATSDPWTGGTDTQYF.